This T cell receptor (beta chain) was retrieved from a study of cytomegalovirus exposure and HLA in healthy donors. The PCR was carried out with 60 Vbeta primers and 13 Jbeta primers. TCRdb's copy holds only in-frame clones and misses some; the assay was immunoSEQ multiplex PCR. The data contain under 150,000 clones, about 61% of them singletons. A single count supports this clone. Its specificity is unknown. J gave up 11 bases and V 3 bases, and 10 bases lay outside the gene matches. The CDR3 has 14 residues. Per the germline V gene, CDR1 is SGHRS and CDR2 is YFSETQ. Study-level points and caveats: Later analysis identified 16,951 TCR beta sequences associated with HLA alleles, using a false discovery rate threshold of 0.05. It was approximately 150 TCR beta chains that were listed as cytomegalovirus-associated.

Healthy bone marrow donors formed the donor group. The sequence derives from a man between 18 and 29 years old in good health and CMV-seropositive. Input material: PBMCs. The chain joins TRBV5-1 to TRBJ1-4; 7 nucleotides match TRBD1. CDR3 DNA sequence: TGCGCCAGCAGCTCAGGACAGGCTGGCCTTAAACTGTTTTTT. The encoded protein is CASSSGQAGLKLFF.